These 20 T cell receptor beta chains share one sample of origin, sequenced in a study of T cells in severe cutaneous drug reactions. Libraries were made by iRepertoire multiplex PCR with TCR subtype-specific primers for bulk and single-cell sequencing. TCRdb re-called the multiplex PCR reads and catalogs CDR3 proteins one per entry, DNA excluded. This listing includes some 7,700 distinct CDR3 sequences. Sequenced patients had Stevens-Johnson syndrome or toxic epidermal necrolysis caused by carbamazepine. The sample taken for sequencing was cells from a skin blister. The receptors originated from a human donor with a severe cutaneous adverse drug reaction.

This clonotype is labeled medium-sized based on frequency. This chain uses TRBV5-5 with TRBJ2-7; TCRdb designates TRBD2, a call that cannot be tested without DNA. The CDR3 covers 14 residues. Germline-derived CDR1 and CDR2 are SGHKS and YYEKEE (reference sequence). The CDR3 spells CASSSGTSGYEQYF. Full variable domain (remainder filled in from reference TRBV5-5 and TRBJ2-7): DAGVTQSPTHLIKTRGQQVTLRCSPISGHKSVSWYQQVLGQGPQFIFQYYEKEERGRGNFPDRFSARQFPNYSSELNVNALLLGDSALYLCASSSGTSGYEQYFGPGTRLTVT.

This sequence joins TRBV18 and TRBJ1-1; without DNA, the TCRdb call of TRBD1 cannot be checked. CDR1 and CDR2 (germline): KGHSH, LQKENI. This CDR3 is 15 amino acids long. The CDR3 loop reads CASSLDRGQDTEAFF.

This rearrangement joins TRBV5-5 to TRBJ1-2; TCRdb gives TRBD1 as the D gene, but with no DNA this cannot be confirmed. The CDR3 sequence is 12 residues long. Germline values: CDR1 SGHKS, CDR2 YYEKEE (reference sequence). The CDR3 region is CASSLPDTGYTF.

This clonotype is labeled medium-sized based on frequency. V is TRBV7-8 and J is TRBJ1-2. CDR3 length equals 16 residues. CDR1 is SGHVS, CDR2 FQNEAQ, per germline. The chain's CDR3 is CASSPSDGRANYGYTF. Filled out from reference TRBV7-8 and TRBJ1-2, the complete variable domain reads GAGVSQSPRYKVAKRGQDVALRCDPISGHVSLFWYQQALGQGPEFLTYFQNEAQLDKSGLPSDRFFAERPEGSVSTLKIQRTQQEDSAVYLCASSPSDGRANYGYTFGSGTRLTVV.

The V call is TRBV7-2, the J call TRBJ1-6; checking the TCRdb D call of TRBD1 is not possible without DNA. Germline assignment: CDR1 SGHTA and CDR2 FQGNSA. This CDR3 region has 15 residues. The CDR3 is CASSLLSGDETPLHF.

The V call is TRBV13, the J call TRBJ2-7; TCRdb proposes TRBD2, but this gene call is untestable without DNA. From germline, CDR1 is PRHDT and CDR2 FYEKMQ (reference sequence). The CDR3 totals 15 residues. The CDR3 loop reads CASSSQRESSYEQYF.

Frequency places this clonotype as large. V gene TRBV12-3 or TRBV12-4 combines with J gene TRBJ2-2. CDR3 length: 12 residues. This chain's CDR3 is CASSLAARELFF.

CDR3 in amino acids: CASSYPQQGYTEAFF. The rearrangement links TRBV6-2 or TRBV6-3 to TRBJ1-1; TCRdb calls TRBD1, which cannot be checked without DNA. CDR1 and CDR2 (germline): MNHEY, SVGEGT. This CDR3 spans 15 amino acids.

The chain couples TRBV29-1 to TRBJ2-7; TCRdb gives TRBD1 as the D gene, but with no DNA this cannot be confirmed. The CDR3 runs 15 residues. Per the germline V gene, CDR1 is SQVTM and CDR2 is ANQGSEA. The CDR3 loop reads CSVEGGQGTTYEQYF.

According to its frequency, this clonotype is medium-sized. The chain combines TRBV27 with TRBJ2-1; absent DNA, TCRdb's TRBD2 call cannot be checked. The CDR3 sequence is 13 residues long. Germline CDR1 reads MNHEY; CDR2 reads SMNVEV (reference sequence). The CDR3 here is CASSFLLTGEQFF.

V and J are TRBV30 and TRBJ1-2; checking the TCRdb D call of TRBD1 is not possible without DNA. CDR3 length: 13 residues. Germline lookup yields CDR1 GTSNPN and CDR2 SVGIG (reference sequence). CDR3 sequence: CAWIGALAYGYTF.

The J gene is TRBJ2-5, the V gene TRBV28; with no DNA, the TCRdb D assignment of TRBD2 cannot be verified. Looked up from germline, CDR1 is MDHEN and CDR2 is SYDVKM. The CDR3 contains 14 residues. The CDR3 region is CASSQPGLGETQYF.

The chain links TRBV7-6 to TRBJ2-1; TCRdb returns TRBD2, unconfirmable since there is no DNA. This CDR3 is 14 amino acids long. In germline, CDR1 is SGHVS, CDR2 FNYEAQ. CDR3 in amino acids: CASSSPDWYNEQFF.

This chain connects TRBV27 to TRBJ1-1. Germline V gene lookup returns CDR1 MNHEY and CDR2 SMNVEV (reference sequence). The CDR3 has 14 residues. The CDR3: CASSPIDGSTEAFF.

The genes are TRBV6-6 and TRBJ2-7; TCRdb indicates TRBD2, and absent DNA this call remains unverified. The CDR3 covers 14 residues. CDR1 is MNHNY, CDR2 SVGAGI, per germline (reference sequence). CDR3 protein: CASIPSPSGYEQYF.

The genes are TRBV28 and TRBJ2-3. This CDR3 has 13 residues. Germline CDR1 is MDHEN and CDR2 is SYDVKM. The CDR3 sequence is CASSFIGTDTQYF.

V gene TRBV7-6 combines with J gene TRBJ2-3. This CDR3 region has 13 residues. Germline assignment: CDR1 SGHVS and CDR2 FNYEAQ. The CDR3 spells CASSHGSTDTQYF.

The chain recombines TRBV5-6 with TRBJ2-1. Germline V gene lookup returns CDR1 SGHDT and CDR2 YYEEEE. This CDR3 spans 14 amino acids. CDR3 region: CASSLAVSTMEQFF.

The CDR3 sequence is CASSHFGGVYYEQYF. This chain uses TRBV19 with TRBJ2-7; TCRdb indicates TRBD2, and absent DNA this call remains unverified. Germline V lookup: CDR1 LNHDA, CDR2 SQIVND (reference sequence). CDR3 length equals 15 residues.

The chain recombines TRBV13 with TRBJ2-3; TCRdb gives TRBD2 as the D gene, but with no DNA this cannot be confirmed. Germline V lookup: CDR1 PRHDT, CDR2 FYEKMQ (reference sequence). This CDR3 contains 15 residues. The chain's CDR3 is CASSLRSLAENTQYF.